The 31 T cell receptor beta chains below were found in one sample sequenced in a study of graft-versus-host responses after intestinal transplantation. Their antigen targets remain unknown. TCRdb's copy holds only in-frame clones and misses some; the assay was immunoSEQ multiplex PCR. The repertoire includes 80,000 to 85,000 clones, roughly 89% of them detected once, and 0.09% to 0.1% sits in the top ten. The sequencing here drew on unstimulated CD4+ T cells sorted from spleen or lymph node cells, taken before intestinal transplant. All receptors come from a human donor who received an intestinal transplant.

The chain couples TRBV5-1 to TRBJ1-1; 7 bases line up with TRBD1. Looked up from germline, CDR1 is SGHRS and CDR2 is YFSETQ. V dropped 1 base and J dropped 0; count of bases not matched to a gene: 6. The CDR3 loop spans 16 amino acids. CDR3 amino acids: CASSLQGGAMNTEAFF. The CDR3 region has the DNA TGCGCCAGCAGCTTGCAGGGGGGTGCGATGAACACTGAAGCTTTCTTT.

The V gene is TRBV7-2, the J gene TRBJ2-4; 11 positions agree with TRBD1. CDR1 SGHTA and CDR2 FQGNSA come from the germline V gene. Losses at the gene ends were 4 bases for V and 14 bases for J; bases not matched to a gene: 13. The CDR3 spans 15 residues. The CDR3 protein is CASSSGGDRGYAEYF. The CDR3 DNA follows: TGTGCCAGCAGCTCAGGAGGGGACAGGGGGTACGCCGAGTACTTC.

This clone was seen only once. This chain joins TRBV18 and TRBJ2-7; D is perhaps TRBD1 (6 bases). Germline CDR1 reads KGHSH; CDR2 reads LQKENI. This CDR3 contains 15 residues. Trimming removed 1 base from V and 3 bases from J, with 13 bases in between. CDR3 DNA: TGTGCCAGCTCACCACGAACAGGACAGAGCTACGAGCAGTACTTC. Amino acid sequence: CASSPRTGQSYEQYF.

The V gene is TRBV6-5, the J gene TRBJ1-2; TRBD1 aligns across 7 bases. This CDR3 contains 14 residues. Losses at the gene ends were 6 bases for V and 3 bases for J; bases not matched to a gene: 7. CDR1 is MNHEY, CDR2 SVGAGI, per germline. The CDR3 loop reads CASSRVGTDYGYTF. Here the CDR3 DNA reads TGTGCCAGCAGCCGGGTGGGGACAGACTATGGCTACACCTTC.

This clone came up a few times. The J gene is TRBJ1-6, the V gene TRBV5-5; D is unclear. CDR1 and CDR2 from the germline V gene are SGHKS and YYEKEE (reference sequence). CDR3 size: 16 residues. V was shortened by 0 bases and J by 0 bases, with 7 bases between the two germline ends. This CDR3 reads CASSLVGSSYNSPLHF. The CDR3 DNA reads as TGTGCCAGCAGCTTGGTGGGCAGCTCCTATAATTCACCCCTCCACTTT.

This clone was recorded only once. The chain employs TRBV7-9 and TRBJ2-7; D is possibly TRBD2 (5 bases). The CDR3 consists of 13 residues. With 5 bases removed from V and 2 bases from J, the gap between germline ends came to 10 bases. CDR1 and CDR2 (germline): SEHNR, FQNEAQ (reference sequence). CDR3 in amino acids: CASSRGGAYEQYF. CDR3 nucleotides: TGTGCCAGCAGCCGGGGTGGAGCCTACGAGCAGTACTTC.

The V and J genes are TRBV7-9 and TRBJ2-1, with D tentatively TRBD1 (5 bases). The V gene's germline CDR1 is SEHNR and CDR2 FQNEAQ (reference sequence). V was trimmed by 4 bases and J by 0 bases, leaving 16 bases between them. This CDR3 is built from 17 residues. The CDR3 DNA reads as TGTGCCAGCAGCTCTAGGGGCCTACCTAGCTCCTACAATGAGCAGTTCTTC. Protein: CASSSRGLPSSYNEQFF.

CDR3 coding DNA: TGTGCCACCAGCGCTGAGGCACAGGGGGATGGCGAGACCCAGTACTTC. Encoded protein: CATSAEAQGDGETQYF. The gene calls are TRBV15 and TRBJ2-5, with 8 bases aligning to TRBD1. The CDR3 length is 16 residues. V gave up 5 bases and J gave up 5 bases; unmatched junction bases: 13. Germline CDR1 reads LNHNV; CDR2 reads YYDKDF (reference sequence).

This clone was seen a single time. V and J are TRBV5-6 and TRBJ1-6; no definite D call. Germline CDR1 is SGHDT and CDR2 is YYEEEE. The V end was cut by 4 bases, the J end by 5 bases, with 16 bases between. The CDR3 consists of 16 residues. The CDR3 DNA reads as TGTGCCAGCAGCCTTGGGTCAGGCCTTAATAATTCACCCCTCCACTTT. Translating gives CASSLGSGLNNSPLHF.

CDR3 DNA sequence: TGTGCCAGCAGCCAAGTTTCTGGCAGGGGGCTGAGGCAGTCTGGGGCCAACGTCCTGACTTTC. The encoded protein is CASSQVSGRGLRQSGANVLTF. The chain recombines TRBV14 with TRBJ2-6; TRBD1 matches at 8 bases. This CDR3 contains 21 residues. Looked up from germline, CDR1 is SGHDN and CDR2 is FVKESK. The V segment lost 1 base and the J segment 1 base; nucleotides outside the gene matches: 15.

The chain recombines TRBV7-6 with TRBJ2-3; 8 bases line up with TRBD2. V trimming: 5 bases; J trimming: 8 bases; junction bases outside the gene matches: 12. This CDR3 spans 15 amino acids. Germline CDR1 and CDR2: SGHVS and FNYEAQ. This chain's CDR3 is CASSPPAGGVGTQYF. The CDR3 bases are TGTGCCAGCAGCCCCCCGGCGGGGGGTGTGGGTACGCAGTATTTT.

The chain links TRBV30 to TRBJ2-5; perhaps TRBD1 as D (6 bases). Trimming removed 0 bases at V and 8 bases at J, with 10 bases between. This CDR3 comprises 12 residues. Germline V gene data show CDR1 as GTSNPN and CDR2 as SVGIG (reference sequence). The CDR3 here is CAWSVAGDTQYF. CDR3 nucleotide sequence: TGTGCCTGGAGTGTAGCAGGGGATACCCAGTACTTC. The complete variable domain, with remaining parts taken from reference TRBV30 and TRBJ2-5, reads SQTIHQWPATLVQPVGSPLSLECTVEGTSNPNLYWYRQAAGRGLQLLFYSVGIGQISSEVPQNLSASRPQDRQFILSSKKLLLSDSGFYLCAWSVAGDTQYFGPGTRLLVL.

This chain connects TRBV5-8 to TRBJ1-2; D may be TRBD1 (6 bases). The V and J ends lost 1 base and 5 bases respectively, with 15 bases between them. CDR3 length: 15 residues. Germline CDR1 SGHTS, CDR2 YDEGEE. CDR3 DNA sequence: TGTGCCAGCAGCTTGACAGGACAGTCTCCTTATGGCTACACCTTC. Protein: CASSLTGQSPYGYTF. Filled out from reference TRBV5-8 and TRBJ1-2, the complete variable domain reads EAGVTQSPTHLIKTRGQQATLRCSPISGHTSVYWYQQALGLGLQFLLWYDEGEERNRGNFPPRFSGRQFPNYSSELNVNALELEDSALYLCASSLTGQSPYGYTFGSGTRLTVV.

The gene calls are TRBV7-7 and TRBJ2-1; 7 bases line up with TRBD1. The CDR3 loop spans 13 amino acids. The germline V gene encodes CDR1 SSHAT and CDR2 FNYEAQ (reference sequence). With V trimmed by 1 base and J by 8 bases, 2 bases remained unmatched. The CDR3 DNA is TGTGCCAGCAGCTTAGACAGGGGTCATGAGCAGTTCTTC. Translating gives CASSLDRGHEQFF.

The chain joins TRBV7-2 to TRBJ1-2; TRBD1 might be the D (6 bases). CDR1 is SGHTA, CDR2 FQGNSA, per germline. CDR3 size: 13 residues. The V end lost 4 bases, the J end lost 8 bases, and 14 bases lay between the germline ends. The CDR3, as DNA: TGTGCCAGCAGCTGGGGACATCTAGGAGGCTACACCTTC. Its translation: CASSWGHLGGYTF.

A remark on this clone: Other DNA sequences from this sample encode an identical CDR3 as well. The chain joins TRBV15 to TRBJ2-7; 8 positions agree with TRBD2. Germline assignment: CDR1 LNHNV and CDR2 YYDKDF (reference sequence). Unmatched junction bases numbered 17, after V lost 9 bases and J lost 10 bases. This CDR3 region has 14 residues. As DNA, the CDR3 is TGTGCCACTTCCGGGACTAGGTCGCAGGGCGAACAGTACTTC. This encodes CATSGTRSQGEQYF. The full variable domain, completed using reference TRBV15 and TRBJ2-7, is DAMVIQNPRYQVTQFGKPVTLSCSQTLNHNVMYWYQQKSSQAPKLLFHYYDKDFNNEADTPDNFQSRRPNTSFCFLDIRSPGLGDTAMYLCATSGTRSQGEQYFGPGTRLTVT.

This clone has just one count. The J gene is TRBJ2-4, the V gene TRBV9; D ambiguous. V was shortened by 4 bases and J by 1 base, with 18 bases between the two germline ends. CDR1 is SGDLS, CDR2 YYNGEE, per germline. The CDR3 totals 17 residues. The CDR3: CASSPDLGDGAKNIQYF. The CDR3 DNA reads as TGTGCCAGCAGCCCCGACTTGGGTGACGGGGCCAAAAACATTCAGTACTTC.

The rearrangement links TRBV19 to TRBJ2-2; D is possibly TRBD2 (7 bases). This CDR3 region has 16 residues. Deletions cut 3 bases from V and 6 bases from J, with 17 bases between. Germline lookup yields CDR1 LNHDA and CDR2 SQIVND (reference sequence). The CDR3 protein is CASSIGIGGRAGELFF. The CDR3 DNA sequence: TGTGCCAGTAGTATTGGTATCGGGGGGCGAGCCGGGGAGCTGTTTTTT. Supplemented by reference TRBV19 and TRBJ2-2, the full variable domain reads DGGITQSPKYLFRKEGQNVTLSCEQNLNHDAMYWYRQDPGQGLRLIYYSQIVNDFQKGDIAEGYSVSREKKESFPLTVTSAQKNPTAFYLCASSIGIGGRAGELFFGEGSRLTVL.

Written as DNA, the CDR3 is TGTGCCAGCAGCGTCCGCGGGGGGACGAACACCGGGGAGCTGTTTTTT. Protein: CASSVRGGTNTGELFF. V and J are TRBV9 and TRBJ2-2, with 8 positions matching TRBD2. Per the germline V gene, CDR1 is SGDLS and CDR2 is YYNGEE. Losses at the gene ends were 2 bases for V and 0 bases for J; bases not matched to a gene: 3. This CDR3 spans 16 amino acids.

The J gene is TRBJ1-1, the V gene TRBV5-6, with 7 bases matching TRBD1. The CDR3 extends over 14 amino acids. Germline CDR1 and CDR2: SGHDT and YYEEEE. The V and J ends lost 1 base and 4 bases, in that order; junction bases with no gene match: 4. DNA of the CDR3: TGTGCCAGCAGCTTGAGGTCAGGGGGCACTGAAGCTTTCTTT. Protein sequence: CASSLRSGGTEAFF. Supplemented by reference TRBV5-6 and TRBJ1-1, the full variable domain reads DAGVTQSPTHLIKTRGQQVTLRCSPKSGHDTVSWYQQALGQGPQFIFQYYEEEERQRGNFPDRFSGHQFPNYSSELNVNALLLGDSALYLCASSLRSGGTEAFFGQGTRLTVV.

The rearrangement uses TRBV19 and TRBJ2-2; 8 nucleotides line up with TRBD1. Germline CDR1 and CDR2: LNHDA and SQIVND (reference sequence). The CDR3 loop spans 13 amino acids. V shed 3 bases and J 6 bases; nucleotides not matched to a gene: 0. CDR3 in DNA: TGTGCCAGTAGTATGGACAGGGCCGGGGAGCTGTTTTTT. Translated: CASSMDRAGELFF.

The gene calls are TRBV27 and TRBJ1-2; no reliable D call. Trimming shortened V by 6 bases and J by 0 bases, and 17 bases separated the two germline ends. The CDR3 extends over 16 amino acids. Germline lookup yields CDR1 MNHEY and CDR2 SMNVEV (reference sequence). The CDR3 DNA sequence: TGTGCCAGCAGCCTAACCTCCGTGGGAGCTAACTATGGCTACACCTTC. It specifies CASSLTSVGANYGYTF.

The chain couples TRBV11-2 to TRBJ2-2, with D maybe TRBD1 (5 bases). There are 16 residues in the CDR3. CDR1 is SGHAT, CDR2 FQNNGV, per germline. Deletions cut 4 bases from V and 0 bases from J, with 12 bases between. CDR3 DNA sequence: TGTGCCAGCAGCTCATACAGGCTAACGAACACCGGGGAGCTGTTTTTT. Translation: CASSSYRLTNTGELFF.

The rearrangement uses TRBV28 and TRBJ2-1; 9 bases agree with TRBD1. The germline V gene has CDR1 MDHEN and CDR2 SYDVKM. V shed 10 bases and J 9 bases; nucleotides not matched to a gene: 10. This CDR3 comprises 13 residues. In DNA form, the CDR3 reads TGTGCCAACTCCCCGGGACAGGGAGGTGAGCAGTTCTTC. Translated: CANSPGQGGEQFF.

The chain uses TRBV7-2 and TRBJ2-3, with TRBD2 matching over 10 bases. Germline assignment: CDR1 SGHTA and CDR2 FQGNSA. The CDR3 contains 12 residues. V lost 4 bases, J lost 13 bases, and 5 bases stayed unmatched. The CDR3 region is CASSSRLAGKYF. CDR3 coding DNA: TGTGCCAGCAGCTCGAGACTAGCGGGCAAGTATTTT.

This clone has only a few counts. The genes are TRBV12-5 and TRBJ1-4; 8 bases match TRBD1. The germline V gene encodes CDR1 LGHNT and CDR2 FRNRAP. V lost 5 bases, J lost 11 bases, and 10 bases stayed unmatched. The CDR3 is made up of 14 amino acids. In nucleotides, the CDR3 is TGTGCTAGTGGTACAGACAGGGGCCAAGAGAAACTGTTTTTT. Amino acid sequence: CASGTDRGQEKLFF.

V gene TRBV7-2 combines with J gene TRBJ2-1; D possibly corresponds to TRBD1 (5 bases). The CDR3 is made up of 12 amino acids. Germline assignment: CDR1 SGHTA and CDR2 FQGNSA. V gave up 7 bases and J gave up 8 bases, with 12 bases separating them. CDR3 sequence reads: CASMGLGDEQFF. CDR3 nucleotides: TGTGCCAGCATGGGGTTAGGGGATGAGCAGTTCTTC.

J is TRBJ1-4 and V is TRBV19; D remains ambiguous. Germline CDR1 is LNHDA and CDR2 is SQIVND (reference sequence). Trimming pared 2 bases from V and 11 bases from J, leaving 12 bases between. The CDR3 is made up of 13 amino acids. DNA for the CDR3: TGTGCCAGTAGTATACTCCCTGGTCAGAAACTGTTTTTT. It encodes CASSILPGQKLFF.

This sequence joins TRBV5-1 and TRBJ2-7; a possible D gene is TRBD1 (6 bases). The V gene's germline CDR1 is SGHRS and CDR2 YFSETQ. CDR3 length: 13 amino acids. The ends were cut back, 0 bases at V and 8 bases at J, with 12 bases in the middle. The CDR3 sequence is CASSLDTGSQQYF. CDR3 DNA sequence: TGCGCCAGCAGCTTGGACACAGGGAGTCAGCAGTACTTC.

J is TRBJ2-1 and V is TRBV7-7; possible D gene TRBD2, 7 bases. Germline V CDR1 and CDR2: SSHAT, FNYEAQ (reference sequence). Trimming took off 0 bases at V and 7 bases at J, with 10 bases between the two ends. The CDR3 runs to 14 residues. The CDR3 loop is CASSLAGGRNEQFF. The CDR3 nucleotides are TGTGCCAGCAGCTTAGCGGGGGGGCGGAATGAGCAGTTCTTC. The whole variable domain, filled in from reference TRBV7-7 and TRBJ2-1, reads GAGVSQSPRYKVTKRGQDVTLRCDPISSHATLYWYQQALGQGPEFLTYFNYEAQPDKSGLPSDRFSAERPEGSISTLTIQRTEQRDSAMYRCASSLAGGRNEQFFGPGTRLTVL.

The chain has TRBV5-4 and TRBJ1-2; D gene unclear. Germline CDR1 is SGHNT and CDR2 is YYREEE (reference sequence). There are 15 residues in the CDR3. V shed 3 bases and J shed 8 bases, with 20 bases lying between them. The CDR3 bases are TGTGCCAGCAGCTCCCGCTATGCGGTGCCCGGGGGCTACACCTTC. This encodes CASSSRYAVPGGYTF.